This is a list of T cell receptor beta chains from one sample in a study of CD8 T cell repertoires and HIV-1 epitope variants. Assay: immunoSEQ multiplex PCR; the TCRdb copy retains only in-frame clones and omits some. Of about 95,000 clones in the sample, approximately 70% were seen once. What was sequenced was uncultured baseline CD8+ T cells from peripheral blood mononuclear cells (PBMCs). These receptors came from a male donor with HIV. CDR3s include the opening cysteine and the closing phenylalanine or tryptophan. The D gene is left open where the match is weak. The size field is filled for only some rows; it gives once, few, many or a size class.

>NA|TRBV5-6|NA|TRBJ2-6
CASSPTIPGSGANVLTF
TGTGCCAGCAGCCCGACGATCCCAGGGTCTGGGGCCAACGTCCTGACTTTC
>NA|TRBV6-5|NA|TRBJ2-3
CASTPGVGTDTQYF
TGTGCCAGCACTCCGGGGGTGGGCACAGATACGCAGTATTTT
>TRBD1|TRBV5-6|NA|TRBJ1-1
CASTLVIGGTVAFF
TGTGCCAGCACCCTCGTCATCGGGGGGACAGTGGCTTTCTTT
>NA|TRBV28|NA|TRBJ2-1
CASSSGRSSYNEQFF
TGTGCCAGCAGTTCGGGCCGGAGCTCCTACAATGAGCAGTTCTTC
>NA|TRBV5-6|NA|TRBJ2-3
CASSLGRDDTDTQYF
TGTGCCAGCAGCTTAGGACGGGACGACACAGATACGCAGTATTTT
>TRBD2|TRBV6-4|NA|TRBJ2-7
CASSGRLSSGGPIPSYEQYF
TGTGCCAGCAGTGGAAGGTTGTCTAGCGGGGGCCCGATCCCGTCCTACGAGCAGTACTTC
>NA|TRBV5-4|NA|TRBJ1-2
CASSPGADNYGYTF
TGTGCCAGCAGCCCTGGGGCCGATAACTATGGCTACACCTTC
>NA|TRBV5-1|NA|TRBJ2-7
CASSPPSVEQYF
TGCGCCAGCAGTCCGCCATCTGTCGAGCAGTACTTC
>TRBD1|TRBV6-4|NA|TRBJ1-2
CASSPTGTGGNGYTF
TGTGCCAGCAGCCCCACCGGGACAGGGGGCAATGGCTACACCTTC
>NA|TRBV28|many|TRBJ1-1
CASSTGFVGTEAFF
TGTGCCAGCAGTACAGGGTTCGTGGGCACTGAAGCTTTCTTT
>NA|TRBV11-2|NA|TRBJ2-1
CASSLRVGQGVNEQFF
TGTGCCAGCAGCTTGAGGGTGGGGCAGGGTGTAAATGAGCAGTTCTTC